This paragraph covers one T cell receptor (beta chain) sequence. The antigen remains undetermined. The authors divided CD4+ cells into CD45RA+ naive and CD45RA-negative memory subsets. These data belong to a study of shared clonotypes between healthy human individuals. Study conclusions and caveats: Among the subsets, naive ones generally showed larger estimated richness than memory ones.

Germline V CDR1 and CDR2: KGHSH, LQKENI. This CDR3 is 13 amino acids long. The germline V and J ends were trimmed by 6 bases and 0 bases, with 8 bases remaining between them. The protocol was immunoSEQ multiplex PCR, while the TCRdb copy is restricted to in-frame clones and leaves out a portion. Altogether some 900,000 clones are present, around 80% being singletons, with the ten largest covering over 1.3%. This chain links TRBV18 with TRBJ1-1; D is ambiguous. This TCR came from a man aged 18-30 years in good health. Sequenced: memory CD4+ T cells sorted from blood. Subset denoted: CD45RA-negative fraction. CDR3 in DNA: TGTGCCAGCTCTGTAGTATTGAACACTGAAGCTTTCTTT. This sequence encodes CASSVVLNTEAFF.